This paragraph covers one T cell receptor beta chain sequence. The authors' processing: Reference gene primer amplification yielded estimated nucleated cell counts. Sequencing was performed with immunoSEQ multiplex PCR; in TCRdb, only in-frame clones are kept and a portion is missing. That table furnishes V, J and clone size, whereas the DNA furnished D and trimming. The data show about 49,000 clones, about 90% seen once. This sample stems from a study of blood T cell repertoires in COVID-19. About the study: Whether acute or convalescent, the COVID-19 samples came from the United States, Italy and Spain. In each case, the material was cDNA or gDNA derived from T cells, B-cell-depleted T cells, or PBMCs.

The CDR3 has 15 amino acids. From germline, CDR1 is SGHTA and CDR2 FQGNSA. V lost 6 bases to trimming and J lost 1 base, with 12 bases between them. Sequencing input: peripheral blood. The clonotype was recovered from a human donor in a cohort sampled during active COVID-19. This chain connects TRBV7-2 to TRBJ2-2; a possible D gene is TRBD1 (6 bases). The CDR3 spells CASRSRTENTGELFF. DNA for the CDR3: TGTGCCAGCAGATCTCGGACAGAGAACACCGGGGAGCTGTTTTTT.